Listed below are T cell receptor beta chains from one sample, sequenced in a study of blood T cell repertoires in COVID-19. Clones were sequenced by immunoSEQ multiplex PCR, and TCRdb holds only the in-frame ones, with some missing. In the table there are roughly 53,000 clones, around 80% of which are singletons. The sequenced material came from peripheral blood. Receptors were obtained from a human donor in a cohort sampled during active COVID-19. Each CDR3 is given without its conserved first and last residue. D genes are given only for firm matches. For some rows the clone size is stated as once, few or many, or as a class when expanded; others skip it.

>TRBD1|TRBJ1-4|TRBV10-3|few
AISEVDRENEKLF
>NA|TRBJ2-2|TRBV28|NA
ASSLGAGVNTGELF
>NA|TRBJ2-2|TRBV5-1|NA
ASSLGQPTGELF
>TRBD1|TRBJ1-4|TRBV19|NA
ASSPGTVNEKLF
>NA|TRBJ2-1|TRBV5-1|NA
ASSRDPGSEQF
>NA|TRBJ2-5|TRBV2|NA
ASSEARGRQETQY
>TRBD1|TRBJ1-2|TRBV10-3|NA
AISDRTGGTGGYT
>NA|TRBJ1-1|TRBV4-3|NA
ASSQEADTEAF
>NA|TRBJ1-2|TRBV18|NA
ASSPAESGWDGYT
>NA|TRBJ2-1|TRBV5-4|NA
ASSSPVRNEQF
>NA|TRBJ2-1|TRBV4-3|NA
ASSQDWDPGQGRNEQF
>TRBD2|TRBJ2-2|TRBV28|NA
ASSLEGLAALGTGELF
>NA|TRBJ2-7|TRBV7-9|NA
ASSRSTVSYEQY
>NA|TRBJ2-7|TRBV9|NA
ASSVGGAVPSYEQY
>TRBD1|TRBJ2-4|TRBV5-1|NA
ASSPKQGNRAKNIQY
>TRBD1|TRBJ2-7|TRBV19|NA
ASSIGTGPYEQY
>NA|TRBJ2-7|TRBV27|NA
ASSFGRVGGYEQY
>TRBD1|TRBJ2-3|TRBV5-1|few
ASSARQGSTDTQY
>TRBD2|TRBJ2-7|TRBV6-6|NA
ASSHRRAGLAGVNEQY
>NA|TRBJ2-5|TRBV12-5|NA
ASGLGGETQY
>TRBD2|TRBJ2-3|TRBV5-1|NA
ASSSPGLAGHTDTQY
>NA|TRBJ2-5|TRBV7-2|NA
ASSPEGAGTQY
>NA|TRBJ2-7|TRBV29-1|NA
SVLPPGDEQY
>NA|TRBJ1-2|TRBV19|NA
ASNQNSRAVAVNGYT
>NA|TRBJ1-5|TRBV12-1|NA
ASSSGHFAQPQH
>TRBD2|TRBJ2-1|TRBV7-3|NA
ASSLSRPSGRGYNEQF
>NA|TRBJ1-2|TRBV20-1|NA
SASATRGYT
>NA|TRBJ2-5|TRBV28|NA
ASSTSTETQY